The 18 T cell receptor beta chains given below trace back to one sample, sequenced in a study of T cell responses to AZD1222 COVID-19 vaccine. The repertoire was sequenced with immunoSEQ multiplex PCR; TCRdb's copy has only in-frame clones and lacks some. The sample includes approximately 190,000 clones, 87% of them seen just once. The source material was peripheral blood, sampled on day 0 of MenACWY control vaccination. Receptors originate from an adult in good health.

The CDR3 protein is CASSVTGVVSYEQYF. CDR3 DNA sequence: TGTGCCAGCAGTGTGACAGGGGTTGTCTCCTACGAGCAGTACTTC. The V and J genes are TRBV2 and TRBJ2-7, with TRBD1 matching over 8 bases. Germline V lookup: CDR1 SNHLY, CDR2 FYNNEI. J was trimmed by 0 bases and V by 4 bases; bases with no gene match: 5. The CDR3 consists of 15 residues.

V gene TRBV11-2 combines with J gene TRBJ2-7; 8 bases fit TRBD2. CDR1 and CDR2 (germline): SGHAT, FQNNGV. The V and J ends lost 5 bases and 1 base, in that order; junction bases with no gene match: 10. This CDR3 has 16 residues. The CDR3 DNA follows: TGTGCCAGCAGCCCCCTAGGAACTAGCGGATCCTACGAGCAGTACTTC. The encoded protein is CASSPLGTSGSYEQYF.

The chain is built from TRBV2 and TRBJ1-1; possibly TRBD1 for D (5 bases). Trimming took off 3 bases at V and 11 bases at J, with 7 bases between the two ends. CDR1 and CDR2 from the germline V gene are SNHLY and FYNNEI. This CDR3 spans 10 amino acids. CDR3 protein: CASSDRVAFF. In DNA form, the CDR3 reads TGTGCCAGCAGTGACAGGGTGGCTTTCTTT. The complete variable domain, with remaining parts taken from reference TRBV2 and TRBJ1-1, reads EPEVTQTPSHQVTQMGQEVILRCVPISNHLYFYWYRQILGQKVEFLVSFYNNEISEKSEIFDDQFSVERPDGSNFTLKIRSTKLEDSAMYFCASSDRVAFFGQGTRLTVV.

The gene calls are TRBV6-5 and TRBJ2-5; D unclear. This CDR3 comprises 13 residues. Germline CDR1 MNHEY, CDR2 SVGAGI. Trimming took off 7 bases at V and 3 bases at J, with 12 bases between the two ends. The CDR3 DNA reads as TGTGCCAGCACCCCCTCCGGAAAAGAGACCCAGTACTTC. Its translation: CASTPSGKETQYF.

V gene TRBV29-1 combines with J gene TRBJ1-2, with D possibly being TRBD1 (5 bases). Deletions cut 7 bases from V and 6 bases from J, with 9 bases between. CDR1 and CDR2 (germline): SQVTM, ANQGSEA. The CDR3 runs 10 residues. The CDR3 here is CSDRGNGYTF. CDR3 DNA: TGCAGCGATCGGGGGAATGGCTACACCTTC. Supplemented by reference TRBV29-1 and TRBJ1-2, the full variable domain reads SAVISQKPSRDICQRGTSLTIQCQVDSQVTMMFWYRQQPGQSLTLIATANQGSEATYESGFVIDKFPISRPNLTFSTLTVSNMSPEDSSIYLCSDRGNGYTFGSGTRLTVV.

The chain employs TRBV3-1 (or the pseudogene TRBV3-2) and TRBJ2-1; perhaps TRBD2 as D (6 bases). Germline-derived CDR1 and CDR2 are LGHDT and YNNKEL (reference sequence). V dropped 3 bases and J dropped 0 bases, with 27 bases sitting between them. The CDR3 has 21 residues. The CDR3 loop is CASSQAYSGLAGPSSYNEQFF. The CDR3 nucleotides read TGTGCCAGCAGCCAGGCTTATTCGGGGCTGGCGGGGCCTAGCTCCTACAATGAGCAGTTCTTC.

This chain connects TRBV7-8 to TRBJ1-3, with TRBD1 matching over 7 bases. The CDR3 spans 14 residues. V dropped 5 bases and J dropped 5; count of bases not matched to a gene: 6. Germline V lookup: CDR1 SGHVS, CDR2 FQNEAQ. Here the CDR3 DNA reads TGTGCCAGCAGCCCCAGGGACAGCCGAAACACCATATATTTT. This codes for CASSPRDSRNTIYF.

The chain links TRBV7-9 to TRBJ1-2, with D unresolved. V lost 4 bases and J 6 bases, leaving 12 bases between the germline ends. CDR1 and CDR2 from the germline V gene are SEHNR and FQNEAQ (reference sequence). The CDR3 spans 13 residues. The DNA of the CDR3 is TGTGCCAGCAGCTCTACAGTTAGCGATGGCTACACCTTC. It specifies CASSSTVSDGYTF.

The chain links TRBV11-2 to TRBJ2-7; the match to TRBD1 covers 7 bases. CDR1 and CDR2 from the germline V gene are SGHAT and FQNNGV. The CDR3 sequence is 15 residues long. Unmatched junction bases numbered 9, after V lost 3 bases and J lost 4 bases. The CDR3 region has the DNA TGTGCCAGCAGCTTTGAGACAGGGTTTCTGTACGAGCAGTACTTC. It codes for CASSFETGFLYEQYF.

This chain connects TRBV9 to TRBJ2-1, with D maybe TRBD2 (6 bases). Germline V gene sequence: CDR1 SGDLS, CDR2 YYNGEE. V was trimmed by 0 bases and J by 5 bases, leaving 12 bases between them. The CDR3 sequence is 15 residues long. Written as DNA, the CDR3 is TGTGCCAGCAGCGTAGAGTTTAGCGGAAACAATGAGCAGTTCTTC. It yields the protein CASSVEFSGNNEQFF.

On this clone: Other DNA variants within this sample encode the same CDR3. The chain combines TRBV7-2 with TRBJ1-5; no firm D call. The CDR3 consists of 14 residues. The V gene lost 5 bases and the J gene lost 2 bases, with 10 bases spanning the gap. Germline CDR1 and CDR2: SGHTA and FQGNSA. CDR3 nucleotides: TGTGCCAGCAGCCCGTCCGGGGGCAATCAGCCCCAGCATTTT. Encoded protein: CASSPSGGNQPQHF.

CDR3 in amino acids: CASSPAGSNQPQHF. The CDR3 coding sequence is TGTGCCAGCAGCCCTGCCGGTAGCAATCAGCCCCAGCATTTT. This chain connects TRBV4-2 to TRBJ1-5, with unresolved D. The CDR3 totals 14 residues. V lost 4 bases and J 0 bases, leaving 7 bases between the germline ends. The germline gives CDR1 LGHNA, CDR2 YNFKEQ.

The gene calls are TRBV30 and TRBJ1-2; D is unresolved. Deletions cut 4 bases from V and 3 bases from J, with 6 bases between. This CDR3 contains 11 residues. Germline V gene sequence: CDR1 GTSNPN, CDR2 SVGIG (reference sequence). The DNA of the CDR3 is TGTGCCTGGACCGAAGACTATGGCTACACCTTC. This codes for CAWTEDYGYTF.

V is TRBV27 and J is TRBJ2-7, with TRBD2 as a possible D gene (7 bases). The CDR3 loop spans 14 amino acids. CDR1 and CDR2 (germline): MNHEY, SMNVEV (reference sequence). V lost 10 bases and J lost 2, with 18 bases in between. This chain's CDR3 is CATRAIGGPYEQYF. The CDR3 coding sequence is TGTGCCACCAGGGCTATCGGGGGGCCCTACGAGCAGTACTTC.

The V and J genes are TRBV7-8 and TRBJ2-1; D is undetermined. The V end was cut by 5 bases, the J end by 0 bases, with 14 bases between. The CDR3 contains 16 residues. CDR1 and CDR2 (germline): SGHVS, FQNEAQ. The CDR3, as DNA: TGTGCCAGCAGCCGCAGGCGGATTAGCTCCTACAATGAGCAGTTCTTC. It codes for CASSRRRISSYNEQFF.

The DNA of the CDR3 is TGTGCCAGCAGCTTAGTGGGCGGGCGGGAAGAGACCCAGTACTTC. This encodes CASSLVGGREETQYF. The rearrangement uses TRBV7-9 and TRBJ2-5; D perhaps matches TRBD2 (5 bases). V was shortened by 1 base and J by 3 bases, with 12 bases between the two germline ends. The CDR3 has 15 residues. Germline V lookup: CDR1 SEHNR, CDR2 FQNEAQ (reference sequence).

The chain is built from TRBV6-2 or TRBV6-3 and TRBJ2-6; D remains ambiguous. With 1 base removed from V and 0 bases from J, the gap between germline ends came to 13 bases. This CDR3 is built from 18 residues. Germline CDR1 MNHEY, CDR2 SVGEGT. The CDR3 DNA sequence: TGTGCCAGCAGTTACTTAGGGCTAGGAAACTCTGGGGCCAACGTCCTGACTTTC. This encodes CASSYLGLGNSGANVLTF.

This chain links TRBV30 with TRBJ1-2; 9 positions match TRBD1. Germline V gene lookup returns CDR1 GTSNPN and CDR2 SVGIG (reference sequence). The V gene end was trimmed by 8 bases and the J gene end by 7 bases; junction bases not matched to a gene: 11. This CDR3 contains 13 residues. The CDR3 coding sequence is TGTGCCCAGACGGGACAGGGCATCGGTGGCTACACCTTC. Residues: CAQTGQGIGGYTF.